This record covers a single T cell receptor (beta chain). Method: immunoSEQ multiplex PCR; TCRdb's copy keeps in-frame clones and lacks some. The top ten hold 1.5% to 2% of the sample, which has 120,000 or so clones, 80% to 90% seen once. The sample belongs to a study of cytomegalovirus exposure and HLA in healthy donors. The CDR3 sequence is 15 residues long. V was pared by 5 bases and J by 1 base, with 14 bases between. From germline, CDR1 is MNHNY and CDR2 SVGAGI (reference sequence). Input material: PBMCs. The receptor comes from a woman between 18 and 30 years old in good health and CMV-seronegative. The chain has TRBV6-6 and TRBJ1-2; D ambiguous. This CDR3 reads CASSPQDGLNYGYTF. DNA for the CDR3: TGTGCCAGCAGTCCCCAGGACGGACTTAACTATGGCTACACCTTC.